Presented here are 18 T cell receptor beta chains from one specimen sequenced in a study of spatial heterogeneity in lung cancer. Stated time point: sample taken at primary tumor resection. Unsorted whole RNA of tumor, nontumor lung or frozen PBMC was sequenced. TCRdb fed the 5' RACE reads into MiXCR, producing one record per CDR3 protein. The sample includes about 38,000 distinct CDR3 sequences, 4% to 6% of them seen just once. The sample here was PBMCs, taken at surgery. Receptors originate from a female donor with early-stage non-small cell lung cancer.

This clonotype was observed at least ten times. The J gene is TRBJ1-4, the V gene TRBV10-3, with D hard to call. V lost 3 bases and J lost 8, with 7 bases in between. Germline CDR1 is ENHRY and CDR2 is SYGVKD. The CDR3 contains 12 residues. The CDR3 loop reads CAISEAWEKLFF. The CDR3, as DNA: TGTGCCATCAGTGAAGCCTGGGAAAAACTGTTTTTT.

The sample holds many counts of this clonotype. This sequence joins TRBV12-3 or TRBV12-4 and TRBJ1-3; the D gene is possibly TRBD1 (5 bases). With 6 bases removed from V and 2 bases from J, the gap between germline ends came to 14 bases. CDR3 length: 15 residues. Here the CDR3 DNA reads TGTGCCAGCAGACCCCCGGGGGATCCTGGAAACACCATATATTTT. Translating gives CASRPPGDPGNTIYF.

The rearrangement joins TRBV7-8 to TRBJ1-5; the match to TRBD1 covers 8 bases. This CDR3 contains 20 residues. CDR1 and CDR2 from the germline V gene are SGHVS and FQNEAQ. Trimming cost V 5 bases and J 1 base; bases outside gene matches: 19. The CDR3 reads CASSPLGDRLTRSSNQPQHF. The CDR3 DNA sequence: TGTGCCAGCAGCCCTTTGGGGGACAGGTTAACGAGGTCGAGCAATCAGCCCCAGCATTTT.

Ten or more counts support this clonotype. The CDR3 sequence is CASSGAGGVRPLARGYTF. As DNA, the CDR3 is TGTGCCAGCAGTGGGGCCGGCGGTGTTCGTCCCTTGGCGCGTGGCTACACCTTC. The rearrangement uses TRBV5-4 and TRBJ1-2, with a weak D call TRBD1 (5 bases). The CDR3 loop spans 18 amino acids. The V gene lost 5 bases and the J gene lost 7 bases, with 30 bases spanning the gap. CDR1 is SGHNT and CDR2 is YYREEE in the germline V gene (reference sequence).

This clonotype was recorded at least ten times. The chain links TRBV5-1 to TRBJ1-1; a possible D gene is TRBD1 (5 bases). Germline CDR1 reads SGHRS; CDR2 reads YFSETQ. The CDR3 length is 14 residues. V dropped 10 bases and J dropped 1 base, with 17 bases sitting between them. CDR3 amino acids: CADSIGDGNTEAFF. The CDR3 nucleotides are TGCGCCGATTCGATAGGGGACGGGAACACTGAAGCTTTCTTT.

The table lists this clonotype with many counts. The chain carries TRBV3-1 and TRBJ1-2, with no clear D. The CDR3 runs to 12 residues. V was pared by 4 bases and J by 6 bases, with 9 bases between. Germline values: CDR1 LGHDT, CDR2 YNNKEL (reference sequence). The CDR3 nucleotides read TGTGCCAGCAGCCTCTGGCCCGATGGCTACACCTTC. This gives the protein CASSLWPDGYTF.

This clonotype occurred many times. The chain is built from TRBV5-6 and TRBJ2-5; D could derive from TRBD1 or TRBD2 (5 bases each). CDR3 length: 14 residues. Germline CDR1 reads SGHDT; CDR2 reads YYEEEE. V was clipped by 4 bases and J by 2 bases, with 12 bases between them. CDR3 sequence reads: CASSPGTVQETQYF. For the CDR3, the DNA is TGTGCCAGCAGCCCTGGGACGGTACAAGAGACCCAGTACTTC.

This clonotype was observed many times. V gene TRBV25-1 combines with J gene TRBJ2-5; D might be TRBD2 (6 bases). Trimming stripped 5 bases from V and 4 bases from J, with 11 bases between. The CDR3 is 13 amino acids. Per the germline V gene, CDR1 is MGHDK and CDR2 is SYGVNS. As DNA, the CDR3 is TGTGCCAGCAGTCCGGGACTCAGAGAGACCCAGTACTTC. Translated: CASSPGLRETQYF.

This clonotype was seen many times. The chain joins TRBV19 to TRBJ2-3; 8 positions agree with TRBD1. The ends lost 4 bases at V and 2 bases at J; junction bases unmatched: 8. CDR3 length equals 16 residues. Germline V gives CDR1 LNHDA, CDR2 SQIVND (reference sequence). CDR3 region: CASSSRQGKITDTQYF. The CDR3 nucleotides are TGTGCCAGTAGTAGCCGACAGGGGAAGATCACAGATACGCAGTATTTT.

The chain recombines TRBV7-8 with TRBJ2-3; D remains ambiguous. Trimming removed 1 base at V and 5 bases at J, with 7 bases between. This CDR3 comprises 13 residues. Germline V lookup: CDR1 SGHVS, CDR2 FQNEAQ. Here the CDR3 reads CASSLGREDTQYF. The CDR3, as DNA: TGTGCCAGCAGCTTAGGCCGCGAAGATACGCAGTATTTT.

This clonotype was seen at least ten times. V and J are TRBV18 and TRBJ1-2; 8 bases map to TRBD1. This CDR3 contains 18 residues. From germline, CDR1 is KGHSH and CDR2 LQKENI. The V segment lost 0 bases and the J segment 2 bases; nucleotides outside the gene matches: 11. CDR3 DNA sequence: TGTGCCAGCTCACCACCTGTCTCGAGACAGGGGATAAACTATGGCTACACCTTC. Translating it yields CASSPPVSRQGINYGYTF. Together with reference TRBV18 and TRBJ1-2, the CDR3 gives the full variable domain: NAGVMQNPRHLVRRRGQEARLRCSPMKGHSHVYWYRQLPEEGLKFMVYLQKENIIDESGMPKERFSAEFPKEGPSILRIQQVVRGDSAAYFCASSPPVSRQGINYGYTFGSGTRLTVV.

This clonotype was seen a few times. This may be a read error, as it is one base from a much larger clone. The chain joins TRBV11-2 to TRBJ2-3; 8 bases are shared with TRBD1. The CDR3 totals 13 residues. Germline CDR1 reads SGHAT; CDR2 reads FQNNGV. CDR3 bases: TGTGCCGGCAGGCAGGGGGCCACAGATACGCAGTATTTT. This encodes CAGRQGATDTQYF.

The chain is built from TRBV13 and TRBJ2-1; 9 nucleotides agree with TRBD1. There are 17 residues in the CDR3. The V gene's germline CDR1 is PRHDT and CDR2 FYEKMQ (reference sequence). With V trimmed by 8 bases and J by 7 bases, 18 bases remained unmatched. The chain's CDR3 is CASRKGTGIGRGNEQFF. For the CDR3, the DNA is TGTGCCAGCCGTAAGGGGACAGGGATAGGACGCGGGAATGAGCAGTTCTTC.

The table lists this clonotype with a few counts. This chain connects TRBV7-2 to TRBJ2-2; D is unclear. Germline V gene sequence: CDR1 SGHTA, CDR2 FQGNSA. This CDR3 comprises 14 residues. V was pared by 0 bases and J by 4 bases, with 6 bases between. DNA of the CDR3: TGTGCCAGCAGCTTAGCGCTCACCACCGGGGAGCTGTTTTTT. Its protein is CASSLALTTGELFF.

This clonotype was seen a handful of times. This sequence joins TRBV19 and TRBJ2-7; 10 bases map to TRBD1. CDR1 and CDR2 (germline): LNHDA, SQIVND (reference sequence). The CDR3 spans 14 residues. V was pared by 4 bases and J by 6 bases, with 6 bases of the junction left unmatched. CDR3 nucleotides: TGTGCCAGTAGTACCTTCGGGACAGGGGTCGAGCAGTACTTC. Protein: CASSTFGTGVEQYF. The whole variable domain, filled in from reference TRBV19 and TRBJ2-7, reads DGGITQSPKYLFRKEGQNVTLSCEQNLNHDAMYWYRQDPGQGLRLIYYSQIVNDFQKGDIAEGYSVSREKKESFPLTVTSAQKNPTAFYLCASSTFGTGVEQYFGPGTRLTVT.

The CDR3 reads CASRRLQGRYLGGANVLTF. The CDR3 region has the DNA TGTGCCAGCAGGCGACTACAGGGGCGTTACCTAGGTGGGGCCAACGTCCTGACTTTC. The chain uses TRBV11-2 and TRBJ2-6; 7 nucleotides agree with TRBD1. In germline, CDR1 is SGHAT, CDR2 FQNNGV. Trimming at V came to 6 bases and at J to 3 bases, leaving 17 bases not matched to a gene. This CDR3 contains 19 residues.

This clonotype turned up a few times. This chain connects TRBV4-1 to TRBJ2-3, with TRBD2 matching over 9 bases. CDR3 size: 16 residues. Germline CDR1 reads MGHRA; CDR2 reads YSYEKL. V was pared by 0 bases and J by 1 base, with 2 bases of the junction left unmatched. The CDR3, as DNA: TGCGCCAGCAGCCAAGAACGGACTAGCGGCACAGATACGCAGTATTTT. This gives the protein CASSQERTSGTDTQYF.

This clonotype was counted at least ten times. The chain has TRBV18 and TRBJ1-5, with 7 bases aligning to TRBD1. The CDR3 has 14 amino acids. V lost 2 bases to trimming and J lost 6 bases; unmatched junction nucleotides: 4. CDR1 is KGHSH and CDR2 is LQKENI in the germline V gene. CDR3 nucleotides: TGTGCCAGCTCACCATCCAGGGGGAGTCAGCCCCAGCATTTT. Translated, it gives CASSPSRGSQPQHF.